This entry lists 2 T cell receptor beta chains sequenced from one sample in a study of T-cell memory formation after mild COVID-19 (dated by TCRdb to the early 2020s). The library was built by means of 5' RACE. The sequencer was an Illumina NovaSeq 6000. Clones were called with MiXCR by TCRdb after fastp trimmed the public reads at Q25, and only in-frame beta chains were retained. Rows with one shared CDR3 protein collapse into an entry with the most common genes and DNA. The sample table lists 450,000 to 650,000 distinct CDR3 sequences, roughly 22% of them with a count of one. Approximately 8.4% of the sample is in the top ten clones. The sequencing sample was made of PBMCs or a T cell subset sorted from them (not recorded which). The receptors stem from an adult woman who had mild COVID-19 (a few samples of this study predate the infection). The sample titles of this study are shuffled in the database, so cell type and time point are left out; the donor was told from shared clones.

V and J are TRBV20-1 and TRBJ1-4, with TRBD1 identical over 10 bases. This CDR3 spans 17 amino acids. Germline CDR1 is DFQATT and CDR2 is SNEGSKA (reference sequence). The J segment lost 2 bases and the V segment lost 1 base, leaving 7 bases of the junction unmatched. The CDR3 reads CSARAGTGVSTNEKLFF. DNA of the CDR3: TGCAGTGCTAGAGCCGGGACAGGGGTATCCACTAATGAAAAACTGTTTTTT.

The chain combines TRBV12-3 or TRBV12-4 with TRBJ2-1; perhaps TRBD2 as D (6 bases). This CDR3 has 13 residues. V was cut by 6 bases and J by 15 bases, with 21 bases left in between. The CDR3 is CASSFSWRATSFF. CDR3 DNA sequence: TGTGCCAGCAGCTTCTCCTGGAGGGCTACTTCGTTCTTC.